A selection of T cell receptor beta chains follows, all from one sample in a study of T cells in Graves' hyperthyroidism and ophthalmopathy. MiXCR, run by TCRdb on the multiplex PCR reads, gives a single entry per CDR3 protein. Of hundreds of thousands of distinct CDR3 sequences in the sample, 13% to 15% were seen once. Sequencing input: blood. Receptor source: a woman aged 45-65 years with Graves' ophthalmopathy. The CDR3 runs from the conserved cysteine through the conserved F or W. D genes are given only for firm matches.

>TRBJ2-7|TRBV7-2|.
CASSLVKGFRYEQYF
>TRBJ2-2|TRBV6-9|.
CASSYGHSGANTGELFF
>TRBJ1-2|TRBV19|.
CASSIDGTYGYTF
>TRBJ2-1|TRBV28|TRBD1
CASSLVTLGQGAFNEQFF
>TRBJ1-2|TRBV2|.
CASSDRTTADGYTF
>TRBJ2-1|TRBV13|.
CASSLNRGPGYEQFF
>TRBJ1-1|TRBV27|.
CASSLVKDTEAFF
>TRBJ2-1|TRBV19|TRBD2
CASSMSGNNEQFF
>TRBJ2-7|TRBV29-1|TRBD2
CSVEGLAGGISYEQYF
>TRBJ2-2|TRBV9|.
CASSASGGQNTGELFF